One sample yielded the 22 T cell receptor beta chains listed below, sequenced in a study of blood T cell repertoires in COVID-19. TCRdb keeps only in-frame clones here, not all; method: immunoSEQ multiplex PCR. The sample contains about 130,000 clones, around 87% of which appear only once. Specimen: peripheral blood. All receptors come from a woman aged 55-70 years with acute or convalescent COVID-19.

To note about this clone: Other nucleotide sequences in the sample specify the same CDR3. This sequence joins TRBV3-1 (or the pseudogene TRBV3-2) and TRBJ1-5; possibly TRBD1 for D (6 bases). With 3 bases removed from V and 4 bases from J, the gap between germline ends came to 7 bases. CDR3 length: 13 amino acids. Germline V lookup: CDR1 LGHDT, CDR2 YNNKEL (reference sequence). The CDR3 nucleotides are TGTGCCAGCAGCCAGAGGGGGAATCAGCCCCAGCATTTT. Translation gives CASSQRGNQPQHF.

This chain links TRBV6-5 with TRBJ2-1, with TRBD1 as a possible D gene (6 bases). This CDR3 region has 15 residues. Germline CDR1 is MNHEY and CDR2 is SVGAGI. The V end was cut by 1 base, the J end by 3 bases, with 10 bases between. The CDR3 loop reads CASSYLGALYNEQFF. The CDR3 DNA reads as TGTGCCAGCAGTTACTTGGGGGCCCTCTACAATGAGCAGTTCTTC.

This rearrangement joins TRBV23-1 to TRBJ2-5, with D tentatively TRBD2 (6 bases). TRBV23-1 is noted as an ORF with a role that remains uncertain. The V end lost 2 bases, the J end lost 5 bases, and 21 bases lay between the germline ends. CDR3 length: 17 amino acids. Here the CDR3 reads CASSQTDDSGCRETQYF. The DNA for the CDR3 is TGCGCCAGCAGTCAAACGGACGATAGCGGCTGTAGGGAGACCCAGTACTTC.

The chain is built from TRBV2 and TRBJ1-4, with a weak D call TRBD1 (5 bases). The CDR3 is made up of 16 amino acids. Per germline, CDR1 SNHLY and CDR2 FYNNEI. Trimming cost V 6 bases and J 0 bases, with 14 bases left between them. The CDR3: CASSWTISPTNEKLFF. Here the CDR3 DNA reads TGTGCCAGCAGCTGGACAATCTCCCCAACTAATGAAAAACTGTTTTTT.

V and J are TRBV4-2 and TRBJ2-2; possibly TRBD1 for D (5 bases). The CDR3 sequence is 14 residues long. The ends were cut back, 4 bases at V and 2 bases at J, with 8 bases in the middle. Germline CDR1 and CDR2: LGHNA and YNFKEQ. The CDR3 coding sequence is TGTGCCAGCAGCCGCGACAGTAACACCGGGGAGCTGTTTTTT. Amino acids: CASSRDSNTGELFF.

This chain connects TRBV3-1 (or the pseudogene TRBV3-2) to TRBJ2-1, with TRBD2 matching 8 bases. Germline V gene lookup returns CDR1 LGHDT and CDR2 YNNKEL (reference sequence). The V and J ends lost 0 bases and 4 bases, in that order; junction bases with no gene match: 11. The length of the CDR3 is 18 residues. The DNA for the CDR3 is TGTGCCAGCAGCCAAGATGTCTTAGCGGGGTCTCGATACAATGAGCAGTTCTTC. It is translated as CASSQDVLAGSRYNEQFF.

The sample holds one count of this clone. The rearrangement uses TRBV5-1 and TRBJ2-3; 8 bases map to TRBD2. Unmatched junction bases numbered 10, after V lost 0 bases and J lost 4 bases. Germline loops: CDR1 SGHRS, CDR2 YFSETQ. This CDR3 has 17 residues. CDR3 region: CASSLASAGGRADTQYF. DNA for the CDR3: TGCGCCAGCAGCTTGGCCTCGGCGGGAGGTCGGGCAGATACGCAGTATTTT.

V gene TRBV6-6 combines with J gene TRBJ2-7; 9 positions match TRBD2. Germline V gives CDR1 MNHNY, CDR2 SVGAGI (reference sequence). This CDR3 spans 14 amino acids. J gave up 3 bases and V 10 bases, and 10 bases lay outside the gene matches. CDR3 DNA: TGTGCCACTAGGGCTAGCGGGGATTACTACGAGCAGTACGTC. The encoded protein is CATRASGDYYEQYV.

The V gene is TRBV7-9, the J gene TRBJ2-1, with 9 bases lining up with TRBD1. CDR1 and CDR2 from the germline V gene are SEHNR and FQNEAQ (reference sequence). There are 16 residues in the CDR3. Trimming at V came to 4 bases and at J to 7 bases, leaving 11 bases not matched to a gene. The CDR3 nucleotides read TGTGCCAGCAGCTCTCGGGGCGGGACAGGGTTGAATGAGCAGTTCTTC. Translation: CASSSRGGTGLNEQFF.

The chain recombines TRBV28 with TRBJ2-7; D not resolved. The CDR3 covers 15 residues. Trimming removed 7 bases from V and 4 bases from J, with 20 bases in between. Germline CDR1 and CDR2: MDHEN and SYDVKM. In nucleotides, the CDR3 is TGTGCCAGCATCCCCGCCTCTAGTCTCCCATACGAGCAGTACTTC. This translates into CASIPASSLPYEQYF.

V is TRBV7-3 and J is TRBJ1-1; 8 nucleotides agree with TRBD1. Germline values: CDR1 SGHTA, CDR2 FQGTGA. With 2 bases clipped from V and 1 base from J, the junction kept 3 bases outside the gene matches. The CDR3 spans 15 residues. The CDR3 DNA sequence: TGTGCCAGCAGCTTACACGGACAGGGGAACACTGAAGCTTTCTTT. It encodes CASSLHGQGNTEAFF.

V is TRBV6-2 or TRBV6-3 and J is TRBJ1-5; 7 bases line up with TRBD1. V was clipped by 6 bases and J by 3 bases; unmatched bases: 20. This CDR3 has 19 residues. In germline, CDR1 is MNHEY, CDR2 SVGEGT. The CDR3 reads CASSRSRASTGNNNQPQHF. The CDR3 DNA reads TGTGCCAGCAGCCGTTCTAGAGCCTCGACAGGGAATAACAATCAGCCCCAGCATTTT.

This chain joins TRBV15 and TRBJ2-3; D ambiguous. The CDR3 extends over 16 amino acids. V dropped 4 bases and J dropped 1 base, with 15 bases sitting between them. The germline V gene has CDR1 LNHNV and CDR2 YYDKDF (reference sequence). CDR3 sequence: CATSTPRGLGTDTQYF. The CDR3, as DNA: TGTGCCACCAGCACCCCCCGAGGTTTGGGCACAGATACGCAGTATTTT. The variable domain in full, with the rest retrieved from reference TRBV15 and TRBJ2-3, is DAMVIQNPRYQVTQFGKPVTLSCSQTLNHNVMYWYQQKSSQAPKLLFHYYDKDFNNEADTPDNFQSRRPNTSFCFLDIRSPGLGDTAMYLCATSTPRGLGTDTQYFGPGTRLTVL.

The genes are TRBV7-6 and TRBJ2-5; 8 nucleotides align to TRBD1. V trimming: 2 bases; J trimming: 5 bases; junction bases outside the gene matches: 10. Germline V gene data show CDR1 as SGHVS and CDR2 as FNYEAQ. This CDR3 region has 16 residues. CDR3: CASSLSSGGVGETQYF. The DNA for the CDR3 is TGTGCCAGCAGCTTATCGTCAGGGGGCGTGGGGGAGACCCAGTACTTC.

The V gene is TRBV12-5, the J gene TRBJ2-1; 7 bases align to TRBD1. V dropped 2 bases and J dropped 6; count of bases not matched to a gene: 7. CDR3 length: 15 residues. Germline CDR1 is LGHNT and CDR2 is FRNRAP. This CDR3 is CASGLPRQGPNEQFF. As DNA, the CDR3 is TGTGCTAGTGGTTTGCCAAGACAGGGCCCCAATGAGCAGTTCTTC.

This clone was detected once. The DNA for the CDR3 is TGTGCCAGCAGTATTACTAGCGGGAGCTACAATGAGCAGTTCTTC. Its translation is CASSITSGSYNEQFF. The genes are TRBV27 and TRBJ2-1, with 11 bases aligning to TRBD2. Looked up from germline, CDR1 is MNHEY and CDR2 is SMNVEV (reference sequence). V was pared by 5 bases and J by 3 bases, with 3 bases of the junction left unmatched. This CDR3 contains 15 residues.

The V gene is TRBV5-6, the J gene TRBJ2-7; D ambiguous. Trimming left V 1 base short and J 7 bases short, with 18 bases between. The CDR3 loop spans 15 amino acids. Germline assignment: CDR1 SGHDT and CDR2 YYEEEE. The CDR3 is CASSLLATKEWEQYV. The CDR3 coding sequence is TGTGCCAGCAGCTTGTTGGCTACTAAGGAGTGGGAGCAGTACGTC.

The chain links TRBV5-6 to TRBJ2-5, with 7 positions matching TRBD1. Germline CDR1 SGHDT, CDR2 YYEEEE. Trimming at V came to 3 bases and at J to 5 bases, leaving 4 bases not matched to a gene. The CDR3 has 13 amino acids. CDR3 amino acids: CASSWDRGETQYF. CDR3 nucleotide sequence: TGTGCCAGCAGCTGGGACAGAGGGGAGACCCAGTACTTC.

This sequence joins TRBV11-3 and TRBJ1-1; tentative D call: TRBD1 (5 bases). Germline CDR1 is SGHNT and CDR2 is YENEEA. Trimming took off 2 bases at V and 4 bases at J, with 5 bases between the two ends. The CDR3 covers 12 residues. CDR3 DNA: TGTGCCAGCAGCTTACAGGGCACTGAAGCTTTCTTT. Protein sequence: CASSLQGTEAFF.

J is TRBJ1-2 and V is TRBV19; 11 bases are shared with TRBD1. The CDR3 has 15 amino acids. V dropped 2 bases and J dropped 3; count of bases not matched to a gene: 2. CDR1 and CDR2 from the germline V gene are LNHDA and SQIVND (reference sequence). The CDR3 protein is CASSILGQGDYGYTF. As DNA, the CDR3 is TGTGCCAGTAGTATACTGGGACAGGGGGACTATGGCTACACCTTC.

V and J are TRBV19 and TRBJ1-5, with D unclear. V lost 4 bases and J 0 bases, leaving 7 bases between the germline ends. The CDR3 runs 14 residues. CDR1 and CDR2 (germline): LNHDA, SQIVND (reference sequence). CDR3 DNA sequence: TGTGCCAGTAGTACCTCTAATAGCAATCAGCCCCAGCATTTT. Protein sequence: CASSTSNSNQPQHF.

V and J are TRBV6-5 and TRBJ1-5; D remains ambiguous. V lost 2 bases and J lost 7, with 9 bases in between. Germline V gene data show CDR1 as MNHEY and CDR2 as SVGAGI. The CDR3 is 13 residues long. The CDR3 spells CASSYDHGQPQHF. In DNA form, the CDR3 reads TGTGCCAGCAGTTACGACCACGGGCAGCCCCAGCATTTT.